This TCR beta chain originates from a study of cytomegalovirus exposure and HLA in healthy donors. Points on this clone: Its antigen is unidentified.

The germline CDR1 and CDR2 sequences are MNHNY and SVGAGI (reference sequence). This CDR3 is built from 15 residues. The V end lost 2 bases, the J end lost 4 bases, and 12 bases lay between the germline ends. Whole-study results and caveats: Common viral pathogens seemed, in a later analysis, to connect with several of the most significant clusters. Most of the CMV-associated TCR beta chains (in a later analysis) appeared to be HLA-restricted.

Amplification used 60 Vbeta primers and 13 Jbeta primers. Only in-frame clones appear in the TCRdb table, and some are missing; sequencing was by immunoSEQ multiplex PCR. The data contain around 100,000 clones, 75% to 80% of them seen just once; the ten biggest clones take up roughly 6%. The receptor's source is a man in his fifties or sixties in good health and CMV-seropositive. The sequencing sample was made of PBMCs. The genes are TRBV6-6 and TRBJ1-5; D unclear. CDR3 bases: TGTGCCAGCAGTTACATCCCTGACAAGAATCAGCCCCAGCATTTT. As protein: CASSYIPDKNQPQHF.